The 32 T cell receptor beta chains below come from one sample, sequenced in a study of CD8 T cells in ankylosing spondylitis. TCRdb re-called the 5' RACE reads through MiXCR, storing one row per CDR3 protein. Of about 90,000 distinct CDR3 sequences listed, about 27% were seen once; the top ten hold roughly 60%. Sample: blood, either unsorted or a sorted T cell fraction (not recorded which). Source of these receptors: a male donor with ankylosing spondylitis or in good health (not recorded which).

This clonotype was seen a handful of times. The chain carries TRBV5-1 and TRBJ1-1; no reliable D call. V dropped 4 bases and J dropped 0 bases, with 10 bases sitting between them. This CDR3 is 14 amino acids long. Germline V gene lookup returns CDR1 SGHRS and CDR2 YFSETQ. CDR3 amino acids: CASSPMSVNTEAFF. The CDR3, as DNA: TGCGCCAGCAGCCCCATGTCGGTGAACACTGAAGCTTTCTTT.

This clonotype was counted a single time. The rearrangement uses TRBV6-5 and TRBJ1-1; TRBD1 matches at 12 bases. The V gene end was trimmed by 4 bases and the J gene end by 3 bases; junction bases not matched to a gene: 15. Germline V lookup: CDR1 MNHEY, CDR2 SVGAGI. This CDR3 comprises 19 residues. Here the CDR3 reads CASSSQPGQGAKGDTEAFF. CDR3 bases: TGTGCCAGCAGTTCCCAACCGGGACAGGGGGCAAAAGGGGACACTGAAGCTTTCTTT.

The CDR3 reads CASSPDPGTYEQYF. The CDR3 coding sequence is TGTGCCAGCAGCCCCGACCCAGGAACCTACGAGCAGTACTTC. The chain is built from TRBV9 and TRBJ2-7, with D hard to call. CDR3 length: 14 residues. V gave up 4 bases and J gave up 2 bases, with 13 bases separating them. Germline CDR1 and CDR2: SGDLS and YYNGEE.

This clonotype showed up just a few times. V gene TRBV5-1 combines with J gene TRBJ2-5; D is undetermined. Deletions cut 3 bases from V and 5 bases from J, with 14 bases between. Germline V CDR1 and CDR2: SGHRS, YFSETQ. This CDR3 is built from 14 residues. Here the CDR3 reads CASSSLTGRETQYF. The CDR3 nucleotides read TGCGCCAGCAGCTCTCTGACGGGTCGGGAGACCCAGTACTTC. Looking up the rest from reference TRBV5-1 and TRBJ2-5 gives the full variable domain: KAGVTQTPRYLIKTRGQQVTLSCSPISGHRSVSWYQQTPGQGLQFLFEYFSETQRNKGNFPGRFSGRQFSNSRSEMNVSTLELGDSALYLCASSSLTGRETQYFGPGTRLLVL.

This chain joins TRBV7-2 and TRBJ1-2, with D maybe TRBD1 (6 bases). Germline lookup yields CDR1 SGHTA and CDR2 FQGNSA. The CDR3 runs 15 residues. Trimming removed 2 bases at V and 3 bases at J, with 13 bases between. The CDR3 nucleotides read TGTGCCAGCAGCTTACGGGCAGGGGCTTACTATGGCTACACCTTC. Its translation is CASSLRAGAYYGYTF.

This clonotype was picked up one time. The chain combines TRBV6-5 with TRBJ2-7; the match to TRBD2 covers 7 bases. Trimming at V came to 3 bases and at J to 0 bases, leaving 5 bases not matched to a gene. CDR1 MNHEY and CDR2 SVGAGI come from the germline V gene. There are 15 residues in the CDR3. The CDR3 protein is CASSYGGVTSYEQYF. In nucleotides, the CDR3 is TGTGCCAGCAGTTATGGGGGGGTGACCTCCTACGAGCAGTACTTC.

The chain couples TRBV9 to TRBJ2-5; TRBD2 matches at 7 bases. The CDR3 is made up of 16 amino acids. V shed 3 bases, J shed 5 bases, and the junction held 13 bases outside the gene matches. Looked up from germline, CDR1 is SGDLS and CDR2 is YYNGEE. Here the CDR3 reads CASSAAAERGRETQYF. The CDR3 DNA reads TGTGCCAGCAGCGCCGCAGCCGAGCGGGGAAGGGAGACCCAGTACTTC.

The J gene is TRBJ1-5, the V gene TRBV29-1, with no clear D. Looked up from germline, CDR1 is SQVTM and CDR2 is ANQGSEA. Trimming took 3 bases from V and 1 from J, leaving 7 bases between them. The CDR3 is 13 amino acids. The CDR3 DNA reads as TGCAGCGTTGATCAACAGAGCAATCAGCCCCAGCATTTT. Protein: CSVDQQSNQPQHF.

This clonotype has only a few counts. The CDR3 loop is CASSQRTDTQYF. The CDR3 region has the DNA TGTGCCAGCAGCCAACGCACAGATACGCAGTATTTT. V is TRBV3-1 and J is TRBJ2-3; no firm D call. Per the germline V gene, CDR1 is LGHDT and CDR2 is YNNKEL (reference sequence). V was pared by 2 bases and J by 1 base, with 1 base between. The CDR3 contains 12 residues.

CDR3 loop: CAISEEPGNTIYF. Here the CDR3 DNA reads TGTGCCATCAGTGAGGAACCTGGAAACACCATATATTTT. The chain is built from TRBV10-3 and TRBJ1-3; D unclear. Germline assignment: CDR1 ENHRY and CDR2 SYGVKD. The CDR3 runs 13 residues. Between the trimmed V and J ends, which lost 2 bases and 2 bases, there was a span of 4 bases.

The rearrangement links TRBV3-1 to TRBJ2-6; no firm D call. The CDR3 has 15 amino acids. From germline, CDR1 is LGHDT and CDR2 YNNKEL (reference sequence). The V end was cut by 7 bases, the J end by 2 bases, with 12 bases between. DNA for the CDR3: TGTGCCAGCACCCCCGATCTAGCTGGGGCCAACGTCCTGACTTTC. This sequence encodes CASTPDLAGANVLTF.

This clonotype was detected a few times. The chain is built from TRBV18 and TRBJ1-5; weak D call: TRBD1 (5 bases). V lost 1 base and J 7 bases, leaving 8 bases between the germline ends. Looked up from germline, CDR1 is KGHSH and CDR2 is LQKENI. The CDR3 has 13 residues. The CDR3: CASSPLWGQPQHF. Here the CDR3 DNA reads TGTGCCAGCTCACCACTGTGGGGGCAGCCCCAGCATTTT.

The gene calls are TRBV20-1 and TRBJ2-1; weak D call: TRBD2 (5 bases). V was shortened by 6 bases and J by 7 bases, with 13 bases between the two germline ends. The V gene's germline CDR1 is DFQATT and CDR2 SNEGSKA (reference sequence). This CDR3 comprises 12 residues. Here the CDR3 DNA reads TGCAGTGCCACGAGGGAAGGGAATGAGCAGTTCTTC. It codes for CSATREGNEQFF.

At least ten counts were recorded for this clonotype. The CDR3 DNA is TGCAGTGCTGGACTAGCGGGGGGATACCAAGAGACCCAGTACTTC. This sequence encodes CSAGLAGGYQETQYF. V usage is TRBV20-1 and J usage is TRBJ2-5, with 14 bases lining up with TRBD2. The CDR3 is 15 residues long. CDR1 and CDR2 from the germline V gene are DFQATT and SNEGSKA (reference sequence). J gave up 0 bases and V 5 bases, and 2 bases lay outside the gene matches.

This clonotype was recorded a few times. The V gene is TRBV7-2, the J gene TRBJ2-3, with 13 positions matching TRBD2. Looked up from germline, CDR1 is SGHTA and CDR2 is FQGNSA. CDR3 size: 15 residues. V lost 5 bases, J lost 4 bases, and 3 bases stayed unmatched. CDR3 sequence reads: CASSQGLAGSDTQYF. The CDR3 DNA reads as TGTGCCAGCAGCCAGGGACTAGCGGGGTCAGATACGCAGTATTTT.

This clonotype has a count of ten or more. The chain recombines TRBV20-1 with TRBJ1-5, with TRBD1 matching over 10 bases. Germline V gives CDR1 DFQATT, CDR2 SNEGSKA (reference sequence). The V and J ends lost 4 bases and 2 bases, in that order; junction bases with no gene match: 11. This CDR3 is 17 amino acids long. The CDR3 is CSATGTGAGLGNQPQHF. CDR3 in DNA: TGCAGTGCTACCGGGACAGGGGCGGGTTTGGGCAATCAGCCCCAGCATTTT.

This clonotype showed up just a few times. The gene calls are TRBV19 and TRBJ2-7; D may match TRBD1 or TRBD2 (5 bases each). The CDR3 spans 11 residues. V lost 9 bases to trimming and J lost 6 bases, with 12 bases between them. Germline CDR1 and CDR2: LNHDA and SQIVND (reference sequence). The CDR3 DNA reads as TGTGCCAGCAAGGGACGGGTCGAGCAGTACTTC. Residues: CASKGRVEQYF.

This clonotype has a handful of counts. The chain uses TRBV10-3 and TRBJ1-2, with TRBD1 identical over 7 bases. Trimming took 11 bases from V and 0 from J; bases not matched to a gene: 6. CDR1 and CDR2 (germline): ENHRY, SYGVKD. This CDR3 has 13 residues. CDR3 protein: CAAQGVANYGYTF. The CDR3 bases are TGTGCCGCCCAGGGGGTAGCTAACTATGGCTACACCTTC.

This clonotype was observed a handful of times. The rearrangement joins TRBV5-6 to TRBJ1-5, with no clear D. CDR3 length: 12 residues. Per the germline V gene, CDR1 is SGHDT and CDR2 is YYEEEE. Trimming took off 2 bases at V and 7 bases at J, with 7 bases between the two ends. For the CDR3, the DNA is TGTGCCAGCAGCTTTGATCAACAGCCCCAGCATTTT. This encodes CASSFDQQPQHF.

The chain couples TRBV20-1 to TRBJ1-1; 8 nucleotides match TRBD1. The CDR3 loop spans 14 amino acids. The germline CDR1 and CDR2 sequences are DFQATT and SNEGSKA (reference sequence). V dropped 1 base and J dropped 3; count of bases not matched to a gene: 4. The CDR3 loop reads CSARVQGAHTEAFF. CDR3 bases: TGCAGTGCTAGAGTCCAGGGGGCGCACACTGAAGCTTTCTTT.

CDR3 DNA: TGCAGTGCTACAGAACCGGGACTAGCGACCACAGATACGCAGTATTTT. Amino acids: CSATEPGLATTDTQYF. V is TRBV20-1 and J is TRBJ2-3, with 10 bases identical to TRBD2. Germline loops: CDR1 DFQATT, CDR2 SNEGSKA (reference sequence). After removal of 4 bases from V and 2 bases from J, the junction contained 9 bases not matched to a gene. The CDR3 spans 16 residues.

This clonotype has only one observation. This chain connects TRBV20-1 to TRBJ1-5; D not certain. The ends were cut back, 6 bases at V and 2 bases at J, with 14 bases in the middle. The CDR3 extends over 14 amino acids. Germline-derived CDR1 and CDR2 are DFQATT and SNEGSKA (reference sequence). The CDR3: CSASSGAGNQPQHF. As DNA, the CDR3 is TGCAGTGCCAGCTCAGGTGCGGGCAATCAGCCCCAGCATTTT.

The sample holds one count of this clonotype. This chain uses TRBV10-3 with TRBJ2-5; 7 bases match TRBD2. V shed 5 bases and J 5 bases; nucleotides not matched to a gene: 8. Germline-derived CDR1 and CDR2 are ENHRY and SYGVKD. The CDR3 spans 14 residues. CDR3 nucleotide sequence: TGTGCCATCAGTCTCGGGGGGTTCGGGGAGACCCAGTACTTC. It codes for CAISLGGFGETQYF.

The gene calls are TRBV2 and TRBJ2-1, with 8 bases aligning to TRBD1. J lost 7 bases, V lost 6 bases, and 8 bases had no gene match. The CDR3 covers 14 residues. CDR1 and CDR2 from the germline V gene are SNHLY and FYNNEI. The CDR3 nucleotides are TGTGCCAGCAGAGGGGGACAGGTAGTTAATGAGCAGTTCTTC. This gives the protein CASRGGQVVNEQFF.

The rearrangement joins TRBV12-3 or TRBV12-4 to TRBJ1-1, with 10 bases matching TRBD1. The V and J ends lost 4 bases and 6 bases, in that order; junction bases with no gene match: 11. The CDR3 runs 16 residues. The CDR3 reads CASSSRDRGLRAEAFF. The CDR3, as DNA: TGTGCCAGCAGTTCACGGGACAGGGGTTTAAGGGCTGAAGCTTTCTTT.

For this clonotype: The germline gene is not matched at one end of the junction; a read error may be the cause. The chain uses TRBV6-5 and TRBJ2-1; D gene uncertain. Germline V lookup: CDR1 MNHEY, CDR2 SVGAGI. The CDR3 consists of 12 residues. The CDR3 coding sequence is TGTGCCAGCACTTACATTGGGAATGAGCAGTTCTTC. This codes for CASTYIGNEQFF.

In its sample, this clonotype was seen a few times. CDR3 amino acids: CASSVWSEQYV. In DNA form, the CDR3 reads TGTGCCAGCAGCGTGTGGAGCGAGCAGTACGTC. V is TRBV9 and J is TRBJ2-7; no definite D call. Trimming took 2 bases from V and 6 from J, leaving 6 bases between them. The CDR3 totals 11 residues. Germline-derived CDR1 and CDR2 are SGDLS and YYNGEE.

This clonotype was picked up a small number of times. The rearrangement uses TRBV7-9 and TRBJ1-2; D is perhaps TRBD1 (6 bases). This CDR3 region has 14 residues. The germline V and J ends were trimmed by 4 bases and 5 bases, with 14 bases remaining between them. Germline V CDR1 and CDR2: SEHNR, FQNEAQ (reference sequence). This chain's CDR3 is CASSSWDTEYGYTF. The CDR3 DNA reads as TGTGCCAGCAGCTCATGGGACACGGAATATGGCTACACCTTC.

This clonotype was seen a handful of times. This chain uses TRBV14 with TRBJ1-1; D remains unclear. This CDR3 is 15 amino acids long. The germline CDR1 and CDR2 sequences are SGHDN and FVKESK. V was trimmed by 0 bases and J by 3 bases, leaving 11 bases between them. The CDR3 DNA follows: TGTGCCAGCAGCCAAGAGAACAGCCTATACACTGAAGCTTTCTTT. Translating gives CASSQENSLYTEAFF.

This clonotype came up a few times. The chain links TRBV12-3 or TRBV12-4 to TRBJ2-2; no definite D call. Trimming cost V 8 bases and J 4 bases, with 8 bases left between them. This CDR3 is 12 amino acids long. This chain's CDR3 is CASRALTGELFF. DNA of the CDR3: TGTGCCAGCCGAGCGCTCACCGGGGAGCTGTTTTTT.

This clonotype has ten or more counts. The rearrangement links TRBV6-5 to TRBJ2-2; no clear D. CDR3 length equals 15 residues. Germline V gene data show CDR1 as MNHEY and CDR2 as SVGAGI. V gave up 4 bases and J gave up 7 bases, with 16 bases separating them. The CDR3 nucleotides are TGTGCCAGCAGTTCCAGACCCTATGGGAACGGGGAGCTGTTTTTT. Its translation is CASSSRPYGNGELFF.

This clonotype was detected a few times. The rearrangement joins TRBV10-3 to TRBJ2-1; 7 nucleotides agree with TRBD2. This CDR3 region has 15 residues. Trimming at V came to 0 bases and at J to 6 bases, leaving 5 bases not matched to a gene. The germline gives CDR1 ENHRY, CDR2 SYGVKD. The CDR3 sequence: CAISESRLAVNEQFF. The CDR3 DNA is TGTGCCATCAGTGAGTCGAGACTAGCAGTCAATGAGCAGTTCTTC.